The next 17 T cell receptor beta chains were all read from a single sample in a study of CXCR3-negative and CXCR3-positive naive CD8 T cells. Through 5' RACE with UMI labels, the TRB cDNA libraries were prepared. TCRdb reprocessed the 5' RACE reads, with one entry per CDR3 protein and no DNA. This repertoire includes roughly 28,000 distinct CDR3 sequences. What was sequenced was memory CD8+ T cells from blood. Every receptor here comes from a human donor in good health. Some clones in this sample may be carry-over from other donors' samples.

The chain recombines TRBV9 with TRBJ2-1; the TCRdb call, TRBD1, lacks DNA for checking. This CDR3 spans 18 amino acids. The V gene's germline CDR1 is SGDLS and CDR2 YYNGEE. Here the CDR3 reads CASSPSPWQGALVGEQFF.

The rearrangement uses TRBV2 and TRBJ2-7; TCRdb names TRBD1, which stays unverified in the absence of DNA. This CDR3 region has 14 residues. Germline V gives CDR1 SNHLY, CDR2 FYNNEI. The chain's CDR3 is CASSWAGGAYEQYF.

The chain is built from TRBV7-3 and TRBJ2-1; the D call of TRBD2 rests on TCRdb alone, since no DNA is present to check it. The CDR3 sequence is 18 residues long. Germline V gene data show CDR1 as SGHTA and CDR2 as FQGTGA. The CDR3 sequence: CASSLTLSPSGGANEQFF. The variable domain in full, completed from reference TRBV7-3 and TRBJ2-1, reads GAGVSQTPSNKVTEKGKYVELRCDPISGHTALYWYRQSLGQGPEFLIYFQGTGAADDSGLPNDRFFAVRPEGSVSTLKIQRTERGDSAVYLCASSLTLSPSGGANEQFFGPGTRLTVL.

The CDR3 is CASSLPGPHNEQFF. The chain links TRBV11-3 to TRBJ2-1. This CDR3 spans 14 amino acids. From germline, CDR1 is SGHNT and CDR2 YENEEA.

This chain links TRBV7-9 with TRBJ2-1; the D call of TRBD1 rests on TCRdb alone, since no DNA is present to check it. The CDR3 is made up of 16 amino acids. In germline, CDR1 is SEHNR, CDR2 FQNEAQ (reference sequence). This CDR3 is CASSLTRGGHLGEQFF. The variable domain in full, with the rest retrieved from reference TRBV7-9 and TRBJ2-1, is DTGVSQNPRHKITKRGQNVTFRCDPISEHNRLYWYRQTLGQGPEFLTYFQNEAQLEKSRLLSDRFSAERPKGSFSTLEIQRTEQGDSAMYLCASSLTRGGHLGEQFFGPGTRLTVL.

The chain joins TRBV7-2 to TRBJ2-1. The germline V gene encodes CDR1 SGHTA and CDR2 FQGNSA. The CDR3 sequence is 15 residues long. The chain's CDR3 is CASSLPATAYNEQFF.

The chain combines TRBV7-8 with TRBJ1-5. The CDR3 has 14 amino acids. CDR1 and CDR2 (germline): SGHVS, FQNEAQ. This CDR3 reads CASSLGVGNQPQHF.

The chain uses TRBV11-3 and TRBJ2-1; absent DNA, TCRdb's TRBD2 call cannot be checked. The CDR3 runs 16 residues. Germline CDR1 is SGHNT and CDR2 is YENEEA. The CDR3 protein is CASSFRGTSGYNEQFF.

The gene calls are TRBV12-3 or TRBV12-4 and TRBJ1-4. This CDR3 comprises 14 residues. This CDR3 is CASSSFATNEKLFF.

The chain's CDR3 is CSVEAPGQGGPETQYF. This sequence joins TRBV29-1 and TRBJ2-5; absent DNA, TCRdb's TRBD1 call cannot be checked. Germline assignment: CDR1 SQVTM and CDR2 ANQGSEA. The CDR3 contains 16 residues.

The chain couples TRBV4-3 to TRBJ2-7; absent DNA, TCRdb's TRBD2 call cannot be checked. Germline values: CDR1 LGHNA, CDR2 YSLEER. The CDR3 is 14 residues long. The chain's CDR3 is CASSHRAQVGEQYF.

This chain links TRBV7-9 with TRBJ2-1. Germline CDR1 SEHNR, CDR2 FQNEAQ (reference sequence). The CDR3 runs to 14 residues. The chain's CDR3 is CASGKGRGINEQFF.

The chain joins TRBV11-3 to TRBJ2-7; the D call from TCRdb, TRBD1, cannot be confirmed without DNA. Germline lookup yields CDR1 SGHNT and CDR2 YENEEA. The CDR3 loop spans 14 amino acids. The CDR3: CASSPRVPSYEQYF.

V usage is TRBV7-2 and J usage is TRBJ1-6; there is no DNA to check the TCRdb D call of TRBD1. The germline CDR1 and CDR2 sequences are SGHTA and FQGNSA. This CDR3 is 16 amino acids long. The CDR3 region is CASRDGTGRRSSPLHF.

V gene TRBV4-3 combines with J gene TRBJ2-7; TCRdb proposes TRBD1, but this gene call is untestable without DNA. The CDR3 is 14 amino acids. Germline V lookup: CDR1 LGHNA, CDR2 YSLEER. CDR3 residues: CASSRNPGRYEQYF.

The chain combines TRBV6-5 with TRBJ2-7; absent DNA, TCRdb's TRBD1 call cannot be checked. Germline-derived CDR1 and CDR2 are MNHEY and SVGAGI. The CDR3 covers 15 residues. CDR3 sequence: CASSYCTPVGYEQYF.

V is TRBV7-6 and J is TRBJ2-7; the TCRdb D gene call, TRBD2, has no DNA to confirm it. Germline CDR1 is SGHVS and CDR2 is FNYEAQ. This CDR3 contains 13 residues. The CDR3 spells CASSRSGNYEQYF.